This is a list of T cell receptor beta chains from one sample in a study of CD8 T cells in Susac syndrome. TCRdb passed the immunoSEQ multiplex PCR reads through MiXCR, listing each CDR3 protein once. The sample carries some 300,000 distinct CDR3 sequences, approximately 85% recorded once. The sample consisted of CD8+ T cells from PBMCs. Receptor source: a human donor with multiple sclerosis. Both conserved end residues are part of each CDR3. The D gene is left open where the match is weak. Clone sizes are given selectively: once, few, many, or a class where the clone is expanded.

V gene	J gene	clone size	D gene	CDR3 DNA	CDR3 protein
TRBV6-5	TRBJ2-7	NA	TRBD2	TGTGCCAGCAGTCTAAGCGGGGTTAGCTCCTACGAGCAGTACTTC	CASSLSGVSSYEQYF
TRBV28	TRBJ2-1	NA	NA	TGTGCCAGCAGTTTCCACAGGGTCTACAATGAGCAGTTCTTC	CASSFHRVYNEQFF
TRBV19	TRBJ1-1	NA	TRBD1	TGTGCCAGTACTCTAGGACAGGGGGCGAACACTGAAGCTTTCTTT	CASTLGQGANTEAFF
TRBV12-3/TRBV12-4	TRBJ2-2	NA	TRBD2	TGTGCCAGCAGGGGACTAGCGGGAGGGGACACCGGGGAGCTGTTTTTT	CASRGLAGGDTGELFF
TRBV12-3/TRBV12-4	TRBJ2-1	NA	TRBD2	TGTGCCAGCATCCCGGGGCGGTTGGGCCCGGTTAGGACTAGCGGCCTGAACAATGAGCAGTTCTTC	CASIPGRLGPVRTSGLNNEQFF
TRBV5-1	TRBJ1-4	NA	TRBD1	TGCGCCAGCAGCCCCGGACAGGGGAGGGAAAAACTGTTTTTT	CASSPGQGREKLFF
TRBV9	TRBJ2-5	NA	TRBD1	TGTGCCAGCAGCGCGGCCCGGACAGGCCTACAAGAGACCCAGTACTTC	CASSAARTGLQETQYF
TRBV19	TRBJ1-5	NA	NA	TGTGCCAGTAGTATCGGAGGGGGAACGTTCCAGCCCCAGCATTTT	CASSIGGGTFQPQHF
TRBV7-2	TRBJ2-7	NA	NA	TGTGCCAGCAGCCACCCCCTCCGGCCCTACGAGCAGTACTTC	CASSHPLRPYEQYF
TRBV5-4	TRBJ1-5	NA	NA	TGTGCCAGCAGCTTGGACGGGGAGCCCCAGCATTTT	CASSLDGEPQHF
TRBV4-2	TRBJ2-2	NA	TRBD1	TGTGCCAGCAGCCCAGGGGGAACCGGGGAGCTGTTTTTT	CASSPGGTGELFF
TRBV9	TRBJ2-3	NA	TRBD2	TGTGCCAGCAGCGTAGAGGGTCCCGCGGGAGGGCACACAGATACGCAGTATTTT	CASSVEGPAGGHTDTQYF
TRBV9	TRBJ2-5	NA	NA	TGTGCCAGCAGCGAGGGACCACAGGGCGCAACGGGGGCCCAGTACTTC	CASSEGPQGATGAQYF
TRBV12-3/TRBV12-4	TRBJ1-4	NA	NA	TGTGCCAGCAGTTTAGCTGGGTGGGCTAATGAAAAACTGTTTTTT	CASSLAGWANEKLFF
TRBV19	TRBJ2-3	NA	NA	TGTGCCAGTAGTATAGTCCACACAGATACGCAGTATTTT	CASSIVHTDTQYF
TRBV4-3	TRBJ2-1	NA	TRBD2	TGCGCCAGCAGCCAAGTTTGGACTAGACGGGGTGGCTCCTACAATGAGCAGTTCTTC	CASSQVWTRRGGSYNEQFF
TRBV6-5	TRBJ1-2	NA	NA	TGTGCCAGCAGCCCGGGGGGTTACTATGGCTACACCTTC	CASSPGGYYGYTF
TRBV7-9	TRBJ2-5	NA	TRBD2	TGTGCCAGCAGCTCCCCTAGCGGGAGGGGCGAGACCCAGTACTTC	CASSSPSGRGETQYF
TRBV28	TRBJ2-2	once	NA	TGTGCCAGCAGTTACGTCACCGGGGAGCTGTTTTTT	CASSYVTGELFF
TRBV7-9	TRBJ2-7	NA	TRBD2	TGTGCCAGCAGCTTAGTACTAGCGGGAAGGCAAGAGCAGTACTTC	CASSLVLAGRQEQYF
TRBV11-2	TRBJ2-1	NA	TRBD2	TGTGCCAGCAGCCTCTTAGCGGGAGAGGGTGAGCAGTTCTTC	CASSLLAGEGEQFF
TRBV4-3	TRBJ2-5	NA	NA	TGCGCCAGCAGCCCAGGCGCGGAAGAGACCCAGTACTTC	CASSPGAEETQYF
TRBV4-3	TRBJ1-1	NA	NA	TGCGCCAGCAGCCCGGGGAGGCCTCCCCGGGGAGCTTTCTTT	CASSPGRPPRGAFF
TRBV5-6	TRBJ2-1	NA	NA	TGTGCCAGCAGCTTGGTGGGTACGGGGGCGAGGAATGAGCAGTTCTTC	CASSLVGTGARNEQFF
TRBV7-9	TRBJ1-2	NA	TRBD1	TGTGCCAGCAGCTTCCCAGGACAGGGTTACAACTATGGCTACACCTTC	CASSFPGQGYNYGYTF
TRBV20-1	TRBJ2-1	once	NA	TGCAGTGCTAGTTGGAGCGGAGCGGTCTACAATGAGCAGTTCTTC	CSASWSGAVYNEQFF
TRBV6-5	TRBJ2-2	once	TRBD2	TGTGCCAGCAGTTACTCGAGGACTAGCGGGAGGCACGGGGAGCTGTTTTTT	CASSYSRTSGRHGELFF
TRBV6-2/TRBV6-3	TRBJ2-3	NA	NA	TGTGCCAGCAGCCTCCCGGGACTCCAGCAGTATTTT	CASSLPGLQQYF
TRBV28	TRBJ1-4	NA	NA	TGTGCCAGCAGTTTAAGTCTCAGGGGCGAAAAACTGTTTTTT	CASSLSLRGEKLFF
TRBV6-5	TRBJ1-5	NA	TRBD1	TGTGCCAGCAGTTACGCAGGGACAGGGAATCAGCCCCAGCATTTT	CASSYAGTGNQPQHF
TRBV7-2	TRBJ2-2	NA	TRBD2	TGTGCCAGCAGCCCTTATTTGACTAGCGTGAACACCGGGGAGCTGTTTTTT	CASSPYLTSVNTGELFF
TRBV15	TRBJ2-7	NA	NA	TGTGCCACCAGCAGGGTTCAGGGATTTTACTACGAGCAGTACTTC	CATSRVQGFYYEQYF
TRBV2	TRBJ2-2	once	NA	TGTGCCAGCAGTGCGGGGATGAACACCGGGGAGCTGTTTTTT	CASSAGMNTGELFF
TRBV12-3/TRBV12-4	TRBJ1-2	NA	NA	TGTGCCAGCAGTTTTCTGGGGGTAGGGGGTGATGGCTACACCTTC	CASSFLGVGGDGYTF
TRBV4-1	TRBJ1-5	NA	NA	TGCGCCAGCAGGCTAACAGGGACGGGTGATCAGCCCCAGCATTTT	CASRLTGTGDQPQHF
TRBV6-5	TRBJ2-1	NA	NA	TGTGCCAGCAGTTACTCCGGGGTCGTCGGCAATGAGCAGTTCTTC	CASSYSGVVGNEQFF
TRBV11-2	TRBJ2-3	NA	NA	TGTGCCAGCAGCTTGGGTCCGACTCCAGATACGCAGTATTTT	CASSLGPTPDTQYF
TRBV7-9	TRBJ1-1	NA	TRBD1	TGTGCCAGCAGCTTAGAACAGGGGCTGAACACTGAAGCTTTCTTT	CASSLEQGLNTEAFF
TRBV25-1	TRBJ1-2	few	NA	TGTGCCAGCAGTCAGGGCAACTATGGCTACACCTTC	CASSQGNYGYTF